This section outlines one TCR beta chain sequence together with its context. Antigen specificity is unknown. The data stem from a study of CD8+CD57+ T cells in acquired aplastic anemia. Study background: The sorted CD4+ and CD8+ cells yielded an average around 3.2 ug of DNA.

By flow cytometry, patients selected for sequencing had shown an expansion of CD8+CD57+ cells. Blood was sampled before the patients had received any therapy. The TCR beta profiling, which covered VDJ combination and CDR3 sequence, was carried out using genomic DNA as the template. Each CDR3 protein gets one entry after TCRdb re-called the reads with MiXCR. Here the sample spans about 200,000 distinct CDR3 sequences, less than 60% being singletons. Germline V CDR1 and CDR2: ENHRY, SYGVKD. The CDR3 is made up of 17 amino acids. V shed 10 bases, J shed 0 bases, and the junction held 12 bases outside the gene matches. Study-wide points: Between patients and controls, CD8+ Simpson's diversity did not vary significantly. The number of CD8+ CDR3 sequences shared by patients and controls was approximately 28.

The TCR sequence derives from a human donor with aplastic anemia. Sequencing was done on a sample of sorted CD4+, CD8+, or CD8+CD57+ T cells (not recorded which) from PBMCs. This rearrangement joins TRBV10-3 to TRBJ2-2; 9 bases fit TRBD2. CDR3 region: CASRQTSGTTNTGELFF. CDR3 DNA: TGTGCCAGCAGGCAGACTAGCGGCACGACGAACACCGGGGAGCTGTTTTTT.